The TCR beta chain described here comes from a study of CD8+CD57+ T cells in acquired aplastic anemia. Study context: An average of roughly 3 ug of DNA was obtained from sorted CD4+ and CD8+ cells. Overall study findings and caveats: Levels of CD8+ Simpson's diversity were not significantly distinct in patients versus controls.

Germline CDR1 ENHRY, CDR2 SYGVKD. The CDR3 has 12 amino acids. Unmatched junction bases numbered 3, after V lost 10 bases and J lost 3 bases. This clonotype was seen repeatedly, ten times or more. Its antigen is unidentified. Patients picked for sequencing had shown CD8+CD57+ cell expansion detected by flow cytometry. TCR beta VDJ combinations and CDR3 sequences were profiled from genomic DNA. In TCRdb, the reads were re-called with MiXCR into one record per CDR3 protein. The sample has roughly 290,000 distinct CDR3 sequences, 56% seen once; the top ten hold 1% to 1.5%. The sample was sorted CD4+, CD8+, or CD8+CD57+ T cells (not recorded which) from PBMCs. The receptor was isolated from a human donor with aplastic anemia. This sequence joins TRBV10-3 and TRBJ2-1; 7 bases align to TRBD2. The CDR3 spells CATSGDYNEQFF. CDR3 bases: TGTGCCACGAGCGGGGACTACAATGAGCAGTTCTTC.